These 8 T cell receptor beta chains share one sample of origin, sequenced in a study of early T cells in non-severe SARS-CoV-2 infection. TCRdb recomputed calls from the 5' RACE reads with MiXCR, one row per CDR3 protein. The sample holds some 57,000 distinct CDR3 sequences; approximately 8% are singletons and the top ten take about 4.2%. Sample: whole blood. These receptors came from an adult who was a healthcare worker with PCR-confirmed SARS-CoV-2 infection or an uninfected control (not recorded which).

This clonotype occurred many times. The CDR3 spells CATSRDLLVGEQYF. As DNA, the CDR3 is TGTGCCACCAGCAGAGATCTCTTAGTAGGCGAGCAGTACTTC. This rearrangement joins TRBV15 to TRBJ2-7; D gene ambiguous. CDR1 and CDR2 (germline): LNHNV, YYDKDF (reference sequence). Trimming stripped 0 bases from V and 6 bases from J, with 12 bases between. The CDR3 loop spans 14 amino acids.

There are many counts of this clonotype. The rearrangement uses TRBV12-3 or TRBV12-4 and TRBJ1-2; no clear D gene. The CDR3 sequence is 11 residues long. Trimming removed 8 bases from V and 2 bases from J, with 6 bases in between. The CDR3, as DNA: TGTGCCAGCGAGGAGAACTATGGCTACACCTTC. Amino acids: CASEENYGYTF.

In its sample, this clonotype was seen a few times. The genes are TRBV4-1 and TRBJ2-1, with 11 bases aligning to TRBD2. The CDR3 covers 17 residues. Germline lookup yields CDR1 MGHRA and CDR2 YSYEKL. V lost 0 bases, J lost 7 bases, and 8 bases stayed unmatched. The CDR3 reads CASSQDLLAGGRNEQFF. The CDR3 DNA follows: TGCGCCAGCAGCCAAGATCTCCTAGCGGGGGGCCGTAATGAGCAGTTCTTC.

This clonotype was recorded many times. Here the CDR3 reads CASTVTGSAEAFF. CDR3 nucleotide sequence: TGTGCCAGCACCGTGACAGGGTCCGCTGAAGCTTTCTTT. The V call is TRBV7-9, the J call TRBJ1-1; 7 nucleotides match TRBD1. V shed 7 bases, J shed 6 bases, and the junction held 8 bases outside the gene matches. CDR3 length: 13 amino acids. Germline assignment: CDR1 SEHNR and CDR2 FQNEAQ (reference sequence).

This clonotype occurred a few times. The V gene is TRBV23-1, the J gene TRBJ2-7; D is unclear. TRBV23-1 is flagged as an ORF with uncertain function. Trimming took off 8 bases at V and 2 bases at J, with 16 bases between the two ends. The CDR3 is 14 residues long. The CDR3 sequence: CASGRVCGPYEQYF. The CDR3 DNA sequence: TGCGCCAGCGGCCGCGTGTGTGGGCCCTACGAGCAGTACTTC.

This clonotype was observed many times. CDR3 protein: CASSSFGGELFF. The CDR3, as DNA: TGTGCCAGCAGCTCCTTCGGCGGGGAGCTGTTTTTT. The V gene is TRBV5-5, the J gene TRBJ2-2; D is undetermined. In germline, CDR1 is SGHKS, CDR2 YYEKEE (reference sequence). V was cut by 3 bases and J by 7 bases, with 7 bases left in between. CDR3 length equals 12 residues.

This clonotype was recorded many times. The J gene is TRBJ1-3, the V gene TRBV28; perhaps TRBD1 as D (5 bases). CDR3 length: 15 amino acids. Trimming pared 3 bases from V and 0 bases from J, leaving 9 bases between. Germline CDR1 is MDHEN and CDR2 is SYDVKM. The CDR3 DNA reads as TGTGCCAGCAGTTTTGGCGGGACCTCTGGAAACACCATATATTTT. Translation: CASSFGGTSGNTIYF.

This chain joins TRBV28 and TRBJ2-4; the match to TRBD1 covers 10 bases. The CDR3 runs to 15 residues. The V and J ends lost 5 bases and 4 bases, in that order; junction bases with no gene match: 5. In germline, CDR1 is MDHEN, CDR2 SYDVKM. The CDR3: CASSLTGQGKNIQYF. The CDR3 nucleotides read TGTGCCAGCAGTCTAACGGGACAGGGGAAAAACATTCAGTACTTC.